The clone carrying this T cell receptor (beta chain) came up many times. Other DNA sequences in the sample encode the same CDR3. The repertoire was sequenced with immunoSEQ multiplex PCR; TCRdb's copy has only in-frame clones and lacks some. The sample consists of around 450,000 clones, roughly 83% of them appearing once. The sample belongs to a study of shared clonotypes between healthy human individuals. Germline assignment: CDR1 LGHNA and CDR2 YNFKEQ. This CDR3 spans 16 amino acids. J gave up 2 bases and V 0 bases, and 7 bases lay outside the gene matches. Specimen: PBMCs. The genes are TRBV4-2 and TRBJ2-7, with 7 bases that match TRBD1. This sequence originates from a woman in her 40s in good health. Some clones in this sample may be carry-over from other donors' samples. CDR3 bases: TGTGCCAGCAGCCAAGAGAGAACAGGGGTTCCCTACGAGCAGTACTTC. This gives the protein CASSQERTGVPYEQYF.